Following are 13 T cell receptor beta chains from one sample sequenced in a study of blood T cell repertoires in COVID-19. Produced via immunoSEQ multiplex PCR; TCRdb's table is partial and in-frame only. The sample shows roughly 250,000 clones, around 87% of them seen only once. Material for sequencing was PBMCs or T cells enriched from blood (not recorded which). These receptors all stem from a woman between 45 and 60 years old who had recovered from COVID-19.

The rearrangement joins TRBV4-2 to TRBJ2-1, with TRBD2 identical over 13 bases. The CDR3 is 16 residues long. V lost 4 bases to trimming and J lost 5 bases; unmatched junction nucleotides: 5. Germline CDR1 reads LGHNA; CDR2 reads YNFKEQ. The CDR3 loop reads CASSLRTSGSNNEQFF. The DNA of the CDR3 is TGTGCCAGCAGCCTTAGGACTAGCGGGAGCAACAATGAGCAGTTCTTC.

The J gene is TRBJ1-2, the V gene TRBV11-2, with a possible D match to TRBD1 (6 bases). The ends were cut back, 0 bases at V and 8 bases at J, with 13 bases in the middle. CDR1 and CDR2 from the germline V gene are SGHAT and FQNNGV. The CDR3 length is 14 residues. The CDR3 coding sequence is TGTGCCAGCAGCTTAGAAGGTGGGGGCGCGGGCTACACCTTC. This sequence encodes CASSLEGGGAGYTF.

This clone appeared a single time. The J gene is TRBJ2-2, the V gene TRBV5-1; TRBD1 aligns across 7 bases. The germline V gene encodes CDR1 SGHRS and CDR2 YFSETQ. V was pared by 0 bases and J by 4 bases, with 6 bases of the junction left unmatched. The CDR3 consists of 16 residues. CDR3 bases: TGCGCCAGCAGCTTGGAGACAGGGTTGGGCACCGGGGAGCTGTTTTTT. Its protein is CASSLETGLGTGELFF.

The CDR3 DNA sequence: TGTGCCAGTAGTACCTCCGGGACAGGTGGAACCCATCAGCCCCAGCATTTT. This encodes CASSTSGTGGTHQPQHF. J is TRBJ1-5 and V is TRBV19, with TRBD1 matching 8 bases. Trimming at V came to 4 bases and at J to 5 bases, leaving 13 bases not matched to a gene. Germline-derived CDR1 and CDR2 are LNHDA and SQIVND (reference sequence). The CDR3 runs 17 residues.

This chain uses TRBV5-1 with TRBJ1-6; the D gene is possibly TRBD1 (5 bases). Germline CDR1 SGHRS, CDR2 YFSETQ. The V and J ends lost 4 bases and 8 bases respectively, with 13 bases between them. CDR3 size: 14 residues. The CDR3: CASSPLGGDSPLHF. The CDR3 DNA sequence: TGCGCCAGCAGCCCCCTAGGAGGGGATTCACCCCTCCACTTT.

The gene calls are TRBV5-6 and TRBJ2-3; 9 nucleotides align to TRBD1. V was clipped by 7 bases and J by 4 bases; unmatched bases: 7. CDR1 and CDR2 (germline): SGHDT, YYEEEE. The CDR3 is 14 residues long. Here the CDR3 reads CASLPGQGSDTQYF. In DNA, the CDR3 is TGTGCCAGCTTGCCCGGACAGGGGTCAGATACGCAGTATTTT. Combining the CDR3 with reference TRBV5-6 and TRBJ2-3 gives the whole variable domain DAGVTQSPTHLIKTRGQQVTLRCSPKSGHDTVSWYQQALGQGPQFIFQYYEEEERQRGNFPDRFSGHQFPNYSSELNVNALLLGDSALYLCASLPGQGSDTQYFGPGTRLTVL.

The chain uses TRBV5-5 and TRBJ2-7, with TRBD2 identical over 10 bases. This CDR3 has 18 amino acids. Per germline, CDR1 SGHKS and CDR2 YYEKEE (reference sequence). Trimming removed 1 base from V and 5 bases from J; junction bases left unmatched: 15. CDR3 residues: CASSLIGILAGDTHEQYF. CDR3 coding DNA: TGTGCCAGCAGCTTGATAGGGATTCTAGCGGGAGATACCCACGAGCAGTACTTC.

This clone was recorded once. This chain connects TRBV7-3 to TRBJ2-7; 9 bases agree with TRBD1. Losses at the gene ends were 5 bases for V and 3 bases for J; bases not matched to a gene: 8. CDR1 and CDR2 from the germline V gene are SGHTA and FQGTGA. The CDR3 loop spans 15 amino acids. Here the CDR3 reads CASSREGGQGYEQYF. The DNA for the CDR3 is TGTGCCAGCAGCCGAGAGGGGGGACAGGGCTACGAGCAGTACTTC. Supplemented by reference TRBV7-3 and TRBJ2-7, the full variable domain reads GAGVSQTPSNKVTEKGKYVELRCDPISGHTALYWYRQSLGQGPEFLIYFQGTGAADDSGLPNDRFFAVRPEGSVSTLKIQRTERGDSAVYLCASSREGGQGYEQYFGPGTRLTVT.

This clone was seen only once. This sequence joins TRBV5-4 and TRBJ2-5; weak D call: TRBD2 (5 bases). Per the germline V gene, CDR1 is SGHNT and CDR2 is YYREEE (reference sequence). The CDR3 runs 14 residues. Trimming removed 0 bases from V and 1 base from J, with 7 bases in between. Written as DNA, the CDR3 is TGTGCCAGCAGCTTGGAACTAGTCCAAGAGACCCAGTACTTC. Residues: CASSLELVQETQYF.

The genes are TRBV7-8 and TRBJ2-5; TRBD1 aligns across 8 bases. The CDR3 contains 15 residues. J was trimmed by 5 bases and V by 5 bases; bases with no gene match: 10. Germline assignment: CDR1 SGHVS and CDR2 FQNEAQ. CDR3 sequence: CASSLRGQDRETQYF. The DNA of the CDR3 is TGTGCCAGCAGCCTCCGGGGACAGGATAGGGAGACCCAGTACTTC.

The V gene is TRBV2, the J gene TRBJ1-1; D is unclear. The CDR3 totals 14 residues. The germline V gene encodes CDR1 SNHLY and CDR2 FYNNEI. The V and J ends lost 8 bases and 0 bases respectively, with 13 bases between them. In nucleotides, the CDR3 is TGTGCCAGCTCGGGGTCTCTCATGAACACTGAAGCTTTCTTT. As protein: CASSGSLMNTEAFF.

The chain carries TRBV7-9 and TRBJ1-2, with D perhaps matching TRBD1 (5 bases). The CDR3 has 17 residues. The ends were cut back, 5 bases at V and 2 bases at J, with 21 bases in the middle. The germline V gene has CDR1 SEHNR and CDR2 FQNEAQ (reference sequence). CDR3 in amino acids: CASSRAGNSDTNYGYTF. In DNA form, the CDR3 reads TGTGCCAGCAGCCGGGCAGGGAACTCCGACACGAACTATGGCTACACCTTC.

The genes are TRBV5-8 and TRBJ2-3; no clear D. In germline, CDR1 is SGHTS, CDR2 YDEGEE. The CDR3 is 13 residues long. V was shortened by 0 bases and J by 4 bases, with 6 bases between the two germline ends. CDR3 residues: CASSLDSSDTQYF. The CDR3 DNA is TGTGCCAGCAGCTTGGATAGCTCAGATACGCAGTATTTT.